This TCR beta chain is from a study of T cell changes during pregnancy in multiple sclerosis. With V trimmed by 6 bases and J by 4 bases, 10 bases remained unmatched. This CDR3 region has 15 residues. The germline gives CDR1 SGHTA, CDR2 FQGNSA. Generated by immunoSEQ multiplex PCR, the TCRdb table keeps only in-frame clones and is missing some. The profile shows 37,000 or so clones, 88% of them singletons. This TCR was sampled from a female donor with multiple sclerosis, enrolled in a pregnancy study. V usage is TRBV7-2 and J usage is TRBJ2-7, with 9 bases that match TRBD2. The sample consisted of CD4+ T cells from peripheral blood mononuclear cells, taken before pregnancy. The CDR3 here is CASRSPGREGYEQYF. The CDR3 DNA reads as TGTGCCAGCAGGAGCCCCGGGCGGGAGGGGTACGAGCAGTACTTC.